This T cell receptor beta chain was recorded in a study of T cell responses to AZD1222 COVID-19 vaccine. Findings of the study overall: The CD4 TCRs associated with vaccination extended across spike and predominated at 160-218 and 743-854. The donor cohort was predominantly white British with a female majority, and clonal diversity may have been underestimated. Sampling that yielded the repertoires occurred only after the peak T cell response. Regions left unmutated in variants are reportedly the target of nearly half of spike-specific TCRs.

The V gene lost 3 bases and the J gene lost 4 bases, with 12 bases spanning the gap. The germline V gene has CDR1 MNHEY and CDR2 SMNVEV (reference sequence). CDR3 length: 14 residues. Sequencing used immunoSEQ multiplex PCR; TCRdb keeps in-frame clones, though not all of them. The sample contains over 150,000 clones, 88% of which appear only once. With regard to this clone: Its target is unknown.

This clonotype originated in an adult who received the AZD1222 COVID-19 vaccine. This chain joins TRBV27 and TRBJ1-2, with D tentatively TRBD1 (5 bases). This specimen was peripheral blood, taken 28 days after the second AZD1222 dose. The CDR3 protein is CASSLRGTGYGYTF. DNA for the CDR3: TGTGCCAGCAGTTTGCGGGGGACGGGCTATGGCTACACCTTC.